Sequencing of this T cell receptor (beta chain) was carried out in a study of blood T cells in healthy people across ages. General study points: There were more naive CD4+ cells and higher diversity in long-lived donors than in aged donors.

A J-beta primer mix and a sample-barcoded 5' primer were used in a second PCR of roughly 7 to 12 cycles. In TCRdb, the 5' RACE reads were re-called with MiXCR into one record per CDR3 protein. The sample has 2 million or so distinct CDR3 sequences, 49% seen once. A remark on this clonotype: Its specificity is not known.

Per the germline V gene, CDR1 is SGHDT and CDR2 is YYEEEE. The V and J ends lost 3 bases and 0 bases respectively, with 13 bases between them. This CDR3 spans 15 amino acids. This TCR was recovered from a woman in her 40s in good health. The J gene is TRBJ2-7, the V gene TRBV5-6; D gene unclear. The sample taken for sequencing was blood. The CDR3 region is CASSSPLWTSYEQYF. The CDR3 DNA is TGTGCCAGCAGCTCGCCTCTCTGGACCTCCTACGAGCAGTACTTC.